The 10 T cell receptor beta chains reported below all come from one sample, sequenced in a study of blood T cell repertoires in COVID-19. Clones were read by immunoSEQ multiplex PCR, and TCRdb kept only the in-frame ones, dropping some. In the table there are 90,000 to 110,000 clones, under 80% of which are singletons. Sequencing was done on a sample of peripheral blood. These receptors all come from a woman between 65 and 79 years old with acute or convalescent COVID-19.

The chain uses TRBV7-9 and TRBJ1-1; D is uncertain. V was trimmed by 1 base and J by 2 bases, leaving 14 bases between them. The CDR3 extends over 16 amino acids. Germline V lookup: CDR1 SEHNR, CDR2 FQNEAQ (reference sequence). This chain's CDR3 is CASSLGPTGSNTEAFF. Here the CDR3 DNA reads TGTGCCAGCAGCTTAGGTCCGACGGGGAGCAACACTGAAGCTTTCTTT.

The chain joins TRBV19 to TRBJ1-4, with a possible D match to TRBD1 (5 bases). The CDR3 covers 16 residues. Deletions cut 7 bases from V and 0 bases from J, with 15 bases between. Germline CDR1 LNHDA, CDR2 SQIVND (reference sequence). CDR3 DNA: TGTGCCAGTACGAGGACAAAGATTACAACTAATGAAAAACTGTTTTTT. Amino acids: CASTRTKITTNEKLFF. Together with reference TRBV19 and TRBJ1-4, the CDR3 gives the full variable domain: DGGITQSPKYLFRKEGQNVTLSCEQNLNHDAMYWYRQDPGQGLRLIYYSQIVNDFQKGDIAEGYSVSREKKESFPLTVTSAQKNPTAFYLCASTRTKITTNEKLFFGSGTQLSVL.

This chain uses TRBV5-8 with TRBJ1-3; 8 nucleotides align to TRBD1. The CDR3 runs to 18 residues. J was trimmed by 6 bases and V by 4 bases; bases with no gene match: 18. Looked up from germline, CDR1 is SGHTS and CDR2 is YDEGEE. CDR3 region: CASSTGPTGAKSSNTIYF. The CDR3 bases are TGTGCCAGCAGCACAGGACCGACAGGGGCGAAATCTTCAAACACCATATATTTT.

The chain has TRBV9 and TRBJ1-2; D might be TRBD1 (5 bases). Trimming removed 0 bases at V and 5 bases at J, with 26 bases between. This CDR3 is built from 19 residues. The germline CDR1 and CDR2 sequences are SGDLS and YYNGEE. The CDR3 region has the DNA TGTGCCAGCAGCGTAGATCCGATTCAGGGATCGATGATTCCTTATGGCTACACCTTC. It codes for CASSVDPIQGSMIPYGYTF.

This clone was seen a single time. The CDR3 spells CASSPGRGQGETGANVLTF. CDR3 bases: TGTGCCAGCAGCCCTGGGAGGGGACAGGGTGAAACTGGGGCCAACGTCCTGACTTTC. V is TRBV5-5 and J is TRBJ2-6; 9 nucleotides match TRBD1. Per germline, CDR1 SGHKS and CDR2 YYEKEE (reference sequence). After removal of 4 bases from V and 2 bases from J, the junction contained 13 bases not matched to a gene. This CDR3 is built from 19 residues.

With regard to this clone: The sample contains more than one DNA sequence encoding this CDR3. J is TRBJ1-1 and V is TRBV12-3 or TRBV12-4; D is undetermined. The V end lost 6 bases, the J end lost 2 bases, and 10 bases lay between the germline ends. The CDR3 has 13 residues. The CDR3 region is CASSPTENTEAFF. CDR3 DNA: TGTGCCAGCAGCCCCACAGAAAACACTGAAGCTTTCTTT.

The chain employs TRBV30 and TRBJ1-1; 8 positions agree with TRBD1. The J segment lost 5 bases and the V segment lost 0 bases, leaving 11 bases of the junction unmatched. There are 16 residues in the CDR3. In germline, CDR1 is GTSNPN, CDR2 SVGIG (reference sequence). CDR3 in DNA: TGTGCCTGGAGTGTACGGGGCAGGGGGCTAAATACTGAAGCTTTCTTT. This gives the protein CAWSVRGRGLNTEAFF. Filled out from reference TRBV30 and TRBJ1-1, the complete variable domain reads SQTIHQWPATLVQPVGSPLSLECTVEGTSNPNLYWYRQAAGRGLQLLFYSVGIGQISSEVPQNLSASRPQDRQFILSSKKLLLSDSGFYLCAWSVRGRGLNTEAFFGQGTRLTVV.

The chain recombines TRBV7-6 with TRBJ1-1; perhaps TRBD1 as D (6 bases). CDR1 is SGHVS and CDR2 is FNYEAQ in the germline V gene. Trimming removed 0 bases at V and 2 bases at J, with 10 bases between. This CDR3 region has 15 residues. The CDR3 region has the DNA TGTGCCAGCAGCTTAGCTGGGGGCGTTAACACTGAAGCTTTCTTT. It specifies CASSLAGGVNTEAFF.

This clone has only a few counts. The CDR3 reads CSVVSGDSYEQYF. The CDR3, as DNA: TGCAGCGTTGTATCAGGCGACTCCTACGAGCAGTACTTC. This rearrangement joins TRBV29-1 to TRBJ2-7; D unresolved. This CDR3 comprises 13 residues. The germline V and J ends were trimmed by 4 bases and 0 bases, with 10 bases remaining between them. Per the germline V gene, CDR1 is SQVTM and CDR2 is ANQGSEA.

This chain connects TRBV5-1 to TRBJ1-4; possibly TRBD1 for D (5 bases). Germline V lookup: CDR1 SGHRS, CDR2 YFSETQ. Trimming removed 2 bases at V and 9 bases at J, with 14 bases between. The CDR3 loop spans 14 amino acids. CDR3 coding DNA: TGCGCCAGCAGCTTATCGGGGGAGCTGAAAAAACTGTTTTTT. This codes for CASSLSGELKKLFF.